This TCR beta chain is from a study of blood T cell repertoires in COVID-19. Study-wide background: Sites across the United States, Italy and Spain contributed samples from acute and convalescent COVID-19. From T cells, B-cell-depleted T cells, or PBMCs came the material, which was cDNA or gDNA.

Original data processing: Amplification with reference gene primers provided the estimates of nucleated cell counts. The protocol was immunoSEQ multiplex PCR, while the TCRdb copy is restricted to in-frame clones and leaves out a portion. D and trimming were read from the DNA, whereas the V and J calls and clone size are those reported in that table. The sample lists about 140,000 clones, about four fifths occurring once. The CDR3 runs to 17 residues. Germline V gives CDR1 SEHNR, CDR2 FQNEAQ (reference sequence). With 0 bases removed from V and 1 base from J, the gap between germline ends came to 16 bases.

The TCR originated in a human donor in a cohort sampled during active COVID-19. Sequenced sample: peripheral blood. V and J are TRBV7-9 and TRBJ2-7; maybe TRBD1 (6 bases). The CDR3 nucleotides read TGTGCCAGCAGCTTAGCGCGACAGGCCCCTGGGTCCTACGAGCAGTACTTC. Translating gives CASSLARQAPGSYEQYF. Full variable domain (missing parts from reference TRBV7-9 and TRBJ2-7): DTGVSQNPRHKITKRGQNVTFRCDPISEHNRLYWYRQTLGQGPEFLTYFQNEAQLEKSRLLSDRFSAERPKGSFSTLEIQRTEQGDSAMYLCASSLARQAPGSYEQYFGPGTRLTVT.